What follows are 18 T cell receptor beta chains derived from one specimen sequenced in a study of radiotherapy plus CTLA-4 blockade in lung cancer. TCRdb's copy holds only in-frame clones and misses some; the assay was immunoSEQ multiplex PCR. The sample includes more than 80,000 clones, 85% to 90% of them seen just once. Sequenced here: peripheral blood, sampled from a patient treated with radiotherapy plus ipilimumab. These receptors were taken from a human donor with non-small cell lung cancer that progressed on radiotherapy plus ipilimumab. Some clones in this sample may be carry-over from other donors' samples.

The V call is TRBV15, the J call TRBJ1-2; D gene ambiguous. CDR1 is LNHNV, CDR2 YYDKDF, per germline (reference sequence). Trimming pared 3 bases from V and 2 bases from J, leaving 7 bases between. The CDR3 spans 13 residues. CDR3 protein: CATSSTGNYGYTF. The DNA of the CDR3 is TGTGCCACCAGCAGCACGGGGAACTATGGCTACACCTTC.

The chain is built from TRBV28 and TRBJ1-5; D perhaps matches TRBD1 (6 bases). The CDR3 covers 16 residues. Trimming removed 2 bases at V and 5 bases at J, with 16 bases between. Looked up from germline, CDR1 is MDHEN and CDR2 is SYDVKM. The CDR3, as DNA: TGTGCCAGCAGTTTACATCCCGGGACAAAGGATCAGCCCCAGCATTTT. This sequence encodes CASSLHPGTKDQPQHF.

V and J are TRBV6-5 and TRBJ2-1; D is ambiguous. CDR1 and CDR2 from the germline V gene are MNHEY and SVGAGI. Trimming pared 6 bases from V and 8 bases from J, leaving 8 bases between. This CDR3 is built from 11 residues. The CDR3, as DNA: TGTGCCAGCAGGGGGTTTGATGAGCAGTTCTTC. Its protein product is CASRGFDEQFF.

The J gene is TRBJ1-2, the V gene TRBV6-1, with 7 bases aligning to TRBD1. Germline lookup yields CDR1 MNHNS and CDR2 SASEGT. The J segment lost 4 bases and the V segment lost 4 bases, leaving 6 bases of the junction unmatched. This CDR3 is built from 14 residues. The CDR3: CASSARQGSYGYTF. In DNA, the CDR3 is TGTGCCAGCAGTGCCCGACAGGGCTCCTATGGCTACACCTTC.

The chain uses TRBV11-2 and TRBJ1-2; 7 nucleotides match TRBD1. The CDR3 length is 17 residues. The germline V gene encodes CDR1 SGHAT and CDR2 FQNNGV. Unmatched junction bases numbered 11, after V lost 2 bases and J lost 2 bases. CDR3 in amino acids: CASSLTRPLQGNYGYTF. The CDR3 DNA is TGTGCCAGCAGCTTAACCCGCCCATTACAGGGGAACTATGGCTACACCTTC.

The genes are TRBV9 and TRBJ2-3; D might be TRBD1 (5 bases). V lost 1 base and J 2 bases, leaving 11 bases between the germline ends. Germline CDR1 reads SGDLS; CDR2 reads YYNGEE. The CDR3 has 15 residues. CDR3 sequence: CASSVQGTTTDTQYF. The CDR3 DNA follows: TGTGCCAGCAGCGTACAGGGAACTACCACAGATACGCAGTATTTT.

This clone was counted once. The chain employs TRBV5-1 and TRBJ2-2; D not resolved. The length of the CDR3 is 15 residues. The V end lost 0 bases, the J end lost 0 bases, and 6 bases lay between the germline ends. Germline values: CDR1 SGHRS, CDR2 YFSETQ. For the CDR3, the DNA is TGCGCCAGCAGCTTGGCTCCAGCGAACACCGGGGAGCTGTTTTTT. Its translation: CASSLAPANTGELFF.

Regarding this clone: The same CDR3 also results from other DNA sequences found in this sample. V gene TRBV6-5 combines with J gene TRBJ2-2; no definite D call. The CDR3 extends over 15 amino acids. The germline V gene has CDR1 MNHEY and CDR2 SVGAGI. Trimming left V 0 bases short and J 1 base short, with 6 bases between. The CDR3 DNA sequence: TGTGCCAGCAGTTACTCTTCCCTGAACACCGGGGAGCTGTTTTTT. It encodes CASSYSSLNTGELFF.

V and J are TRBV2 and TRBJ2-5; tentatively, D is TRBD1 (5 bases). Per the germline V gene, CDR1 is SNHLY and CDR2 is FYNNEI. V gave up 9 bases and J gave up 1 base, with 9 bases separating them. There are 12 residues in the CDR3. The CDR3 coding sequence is TGTGCCAGGGGGCAGGTCCAAGAGACCCAGTACTTC. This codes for CARGQVQETQYF. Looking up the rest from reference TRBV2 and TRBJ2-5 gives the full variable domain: EPEVTQTPSHQVTQMGQEVILRCVPISNHLYFYWYRQILGQKVEFLVSFYNNEISEKSEIFDDQFSVERPDGSNFTLKIRSTKLEDSAMYFCARGQVQETQYFGPGTRLLVL.

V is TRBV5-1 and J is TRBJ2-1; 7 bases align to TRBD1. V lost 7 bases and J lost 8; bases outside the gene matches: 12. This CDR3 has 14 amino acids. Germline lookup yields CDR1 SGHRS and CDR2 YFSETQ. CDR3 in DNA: TGCGCCAGCCACAGGGGTCCTCCTATGGATGAGCAGTTCTTC. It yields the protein CASHRGPPMDEQFF.

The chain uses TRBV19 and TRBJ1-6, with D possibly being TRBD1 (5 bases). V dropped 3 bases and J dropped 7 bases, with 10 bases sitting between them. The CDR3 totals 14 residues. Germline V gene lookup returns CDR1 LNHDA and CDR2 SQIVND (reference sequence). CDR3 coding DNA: TGTGCCAGTAGTATTTCTAGGGGAAATTCACCCCTCCACTTT. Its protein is CASSISRGNSPLHF.

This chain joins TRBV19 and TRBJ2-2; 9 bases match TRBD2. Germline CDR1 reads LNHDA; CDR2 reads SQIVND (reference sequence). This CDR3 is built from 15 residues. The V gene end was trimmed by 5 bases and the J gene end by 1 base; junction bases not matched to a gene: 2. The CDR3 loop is CASSHSGGNTGELFF. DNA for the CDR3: TGTGCCAGTAGTCATAGCGGGGGGAACACCGGGGAGCTGTTTTTT.

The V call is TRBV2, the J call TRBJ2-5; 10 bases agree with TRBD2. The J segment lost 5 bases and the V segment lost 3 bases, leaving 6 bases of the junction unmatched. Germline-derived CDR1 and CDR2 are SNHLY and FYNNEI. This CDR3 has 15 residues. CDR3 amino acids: CASSDASGGGETQYF. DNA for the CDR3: TGTGCCAGCAGTGATGCTAGCGGGGGCGGTGAGACCCAGTACTTC.

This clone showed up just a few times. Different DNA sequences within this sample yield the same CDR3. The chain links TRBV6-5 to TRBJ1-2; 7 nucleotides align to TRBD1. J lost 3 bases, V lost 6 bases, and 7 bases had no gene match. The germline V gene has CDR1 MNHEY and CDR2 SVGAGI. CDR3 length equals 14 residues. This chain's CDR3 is CASSEGAEYYGYTF. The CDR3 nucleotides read TGTGCCAGCAGCGAGGGGGCTGAGTACTATGGCTACACCTTC.

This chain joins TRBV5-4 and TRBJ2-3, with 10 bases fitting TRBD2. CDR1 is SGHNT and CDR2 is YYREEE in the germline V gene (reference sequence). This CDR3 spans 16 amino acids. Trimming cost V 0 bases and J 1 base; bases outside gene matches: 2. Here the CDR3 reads CASSLGLAGGTDTQYF. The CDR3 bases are TGTGCCAGCAGCTTGGGTCTAGCGGGGGGCACAGATACGCAGTATTTT.

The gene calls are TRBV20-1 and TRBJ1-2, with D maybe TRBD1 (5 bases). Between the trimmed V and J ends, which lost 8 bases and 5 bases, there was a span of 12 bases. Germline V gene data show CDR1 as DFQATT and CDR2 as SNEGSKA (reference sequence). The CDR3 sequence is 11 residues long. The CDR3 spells CSRPDSYGYTF. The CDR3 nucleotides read TGCAGTCGCCCCGACAGTTATGGCTACACCTTC.

CDR3 residues: CASSLASFSLGRTEAFF. CDR3 coding DNA: TGTGCCAGCAGTTTAGCGAGCTTCAGTTTAGGGCGGACTGAAGCTTTCTTT. The chain joins TRBV28 to TRBJ1-1; no clear D. The CDR3 runs to 17 residues. V lost 2 bases, J lost 5 bases, and 21 bases lay in between. The germline V gene encodes CDR1 MDHEN and CDR2 SYDVKM.

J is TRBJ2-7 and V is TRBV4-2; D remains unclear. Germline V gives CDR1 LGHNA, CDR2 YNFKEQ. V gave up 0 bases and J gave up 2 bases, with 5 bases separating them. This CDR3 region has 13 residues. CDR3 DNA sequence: TGTGCCAGCAGCCAAGATAGGGCCTACGAGCAGTACTTC. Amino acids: CASSQDRAYEQYF.